One sample yielded the 17 T cell receptor beta chains listed below, sequenced in a study of blood T cell repertoires in COVID-19. The method was immunoSEQ multiplex PCR; TCRdb's version includes in-frame clones alone and lacks a portion of them. The sample holds roughly 120,000 clones; 75% to 80% are singletons and the top ten take 6.5% to 9.5%. The sequenced sample consisted of peripheral blood. The origin of the receptors is a human donor in a cohort sampled during active COVID-19.

The genes are TRBV4-2 and TRBJ2-3, with 10 bases lining up with TRBD2. The germline V gene encodes CDR1 LGHNA and CDR2 YNFKEQ. The trim removed 1 base at V and 4 bases at J, leaving 5 bases unmatched. The length of the CDR3 is 16 residues. CDR3 in amino acids: CASSQGPSGSPDTQYF. In nucleotides, the CDR3 is TGTGCCAGCAGCCAAGGCCCTAGCGGGAGCCCAGATACGCAGTATTTT.

The J gene is TRBJ2-7, the V gene TRBV5-1, with 7 bases lining up with TRBD2. Germline V CDR1 and CDR2: SGHRS, YFSETQ. V lost 4 bases to trimming and J lost 1 base; unmatched junction nucleotides: 26. This CDR3 comprises 21 residues. The CDR3 region is CASSLTTKRDLSNSPSYEQYF. The CDR3 bases are TGCGCCAGCAGCCTAACTACAAAGCGGGACCTTTCCAATTCCCCTTCCTACGAGCAGTACTTC.

The chain links TRBV10-3 to TRBJ2-7; 9 bases are a match to TRBD1. Germline CDR1 ENHRY, CDR2 SYGVKD. V shed 6 bases and J 3 bases; nucleotides not matched to a gene: 9. This CDR3 spans 15 amino acids. DNA of the CDR3: TGTGCCATCAGGAAGGACAGGGGCCCCTTCTACGAGCAGTACTTC. As protein: CAIRKDRGPFYEQYF.

J is TRBJ1-4 and V is TRBV12-3 or TRBV12-4, with 7 bases matching TRBD1. CDR3 size: 12 residues. V shed 7 bases and J 7 bases; nucleotides not matched to a gene: 3. CDR3 nucleotide sequence: TGTGCCAGCACAGGGGGAAGTGAAAAACTGTTTTTT. As protein: CASTGGSEKLFF.

This clone was counted a few times. DNA for the CDR3: TGCGCCAGCAGTGAGACGGGACTAGCGGGGGCCGAGCAGTACTTC. Translating it yields CASSETGLAGAEQYF. V and J are TRBV10-1 and TRBJ2-7, with 14 bases aligning to TRBD2. The length of the CDR3 is 15 residues. Germline V gene sequence: CDR1 WNHNN, CDR2 SYGVQD (reference sequence). Losses at the gene ends were 2 bases for V and 6 bases for J; bases not matched to a gene: 3.

This clone was observed a handful of times. The V gene is TRBV5-5, the J gene TRBJ1-5, with D maybe TRBD1 (5 bases). CDR1 SGHKS and CDR2 YYEKEE come from the germline V gene (reference sequence). Trimming removed 2 bases from V and 1 base from J, with 13 bases in between. The CDR3 runs 16 residues. CDR3 bases: TGTGCCAGCAGCTTAACAGGTATTCTGAGCAATCAGCCCCAGCATTTT. Amino acid sequence: CASSLTGILSNQPQHF.

This chain links TRBV4-1 with TRBJ2-3; TRBD2 matches at 12 bases. Germline CDR1 and CDR2: MGHRA and YSYEKL. The junction had 3 bases not matched to a gene; V was cut back by 3 bases and J by 2 bases. The CDR3 has 16 residues. The CDR3 protein is CASSHWTSGATDTQYF. CDR3 DNA: TGCGCCAGCAGCCACTGGACTAGCGGGGCCACAGATACGCAGTATTTT.

V is TRBV5-1 and J is TRBJ2-7; 10 nucleotides agree with TRBD2. In germline, CDR1 is SGHRS, CDR2 YFSETQ. The J segment lost 4 bases and the V segment lost 4 bases, leaving 8 bases of the junction unmatched. The CDR3 is made up of 15 amino acids. CDR3 coding DNA: TGCGCCAGCAGCGAAGTAGCGGGAGGAGGTTACGAGCAGTACTTC. It encodes CASSEVAGGGYEQYF. Using reference TRBV5-1 and TRBJ2-7 for the parts outside the CDR3, the full variable domain is KAGVTQTPRYLIKTRGQQVTLSCSPISGHRSVSWYQQTPGQGLQFLFEYFSETQRNKGNFPGRFSGRQFSNSRSEMNVSTLELGDSALYLCASSEVAGGGYEQYFGPGTRLTVT.

The chain joins TRBV2 to TRBJ2-6; 15 nucleotides align to TRBD2. V dropped 8 bases and J dropped 0; count of bases not matched to a gene: 11. Germline V gene lookup returns CDR1 SNHLY and CDR2 FYNNEI. This CDR3 has 20 amino acids. The CDR3 DNA reads TGTGCCAGCCAAGCTAGGGGACTAGCGGGGGGCAACTCTGGGGCCAACGTCCTGACTTTC. This translates into CASQARGLAGGNSGANVLTF.

The J gene is TRBJ2-7, the V gene TRBV2; 7 positions match TRBD2. Germline CDR1 reads SNHLY; CDR2 reads FYNNEI. CDR3 length: 14 amino acids. Trimming removed 5 bases from V and 3 bases from J; junction bases left unmatched: 7. For the CDR3, the DNA is TGTGCCAGCAGTTCTGCTAGCGGCAACTACGAGCAGTACTTC. Encoded protein: CASSSASGNYEQYF.

This chain connects TRBV19 to TRBJ1-1; a possible D gene is TRBD1 (6 bases). The CDR3 has 16 amino acids. Germline CDR1 is LNHDA and CDR2 is SQIVND (reference sequence). V lost 8 bases and J lost 2, with 21 bases in between. The CDR3 protein is CASQLTSRGLNTEAFF. The CDR3 DNA reads as TGTGCCAGTCAGTTGACAAGCAGGGGTCTCAACACTGAAGCTTTCTTT.

The rearrangement joins TRBV10-3 to TRBJ2-7, with TRBD1 identical over 11 bases. Germline CDR1 ENHRY, CDR2 SYGVKD. This CDR3 has 14 residues. After removal of 10 bases from V and 5 bases from J, the junction contained 10 bases not matched to a gene. CDR3 coding DNA: TGTGCCACCTCTCGGGACAGGGGGGTCAACGAGCAGTACTTC. This codes for CATSRDRGVNEQYF.

The chain carries TRBV4-1 and TRBJ1-1; the D is unclear. Germline CDR1 and CDR2: MGHRA and YSYEKL. CDR3 length: 16 amino acids. V shed 1 base and J shed 0 bases, with 12 bases lying between them. DNA of the CDR3: TGCGCCAGCAGCCAAGGGGAGGGTTCTATGAACACTGAAGCTTTCTTT. It encodes CASSQGEGSMNTEAFF.

V is TRBV7-2 and J is TRBJ1-2; 9 bases fit TRBD1. Germline V lookup: CDR1 SGHTA, CDR2 FQGNSA. The CDR3 is made up of 14 amino acids. Trimming took 6 bases from V and 6 from J; bases not matched to a gene: 8. The CDR3 DNA reads TGTGCCAGCAGTCAAACAGGGGGCAGGGATGGCTACACCTTC. It yields the protein CASSQTGGRDGYTF.

The gene calls are TRBV30 and TRBJ1-1; TRBD1 might be the D (5 bases). The germline V and J ends were trimmed by 2 bases and 7 bases, with 17 bases remaining between them. The CDR3 has 14 amino acids. The germline V gene encodes CDR1 GTSNPN and CDR2 SVGIG (reference sequence). For the CDR3, the DNA is TGTGCCTGGAGTAAGTCGGCAGGCAGGGATGAAGCTTTCTTT. Protein product: CAWSKSAGRDEAFF.

The V call is TRBV20-1, the J call TRBJ2-3; TRBD2 might be the D (5 bases). From germline, CDR1 is DFQATT and CDR2 SNEGSKA (reference sequence). Trimming took off 3 bases at V and 0 bases at J, with 16 bases between the two ends. CDR3 size: 16 residues. CDR3 in amino acids: CSASGLARTSTDTQYF. The DNA for the CDR3 is TGCAGTGCTAGTGGTCTAGCACGTACTAGCACAGATACGCAGTATTTT.

The J gene is TRBJ1-4, the V gene TRBV6-1; perhaps TRBD1 as D (6 bases). Germline CDR1 reads MNHNS; CDR2 reads SASEGT. This CDR3 region has 15 residues. The V and J ends lost 3 bases and 0 bases respectively, with 8 bases between them. The CDR3 DNA reads TGTGCCAGCAGTGATCACAGGGCAACTAATGAAAAACTGTTTTTT. It codes for CASSDHRATNEKLFF.